This note documents a single TCR beta chain sequence. J was trimmed by 5 bases and V by 8 bases; bases with no gene match: 13. The CDR3 contains 15 residues. CDR1 and CDR2 from the germline V gene are GTSNPN and SVGIG (reference sequence). Original handling: Using reference gene primer amplification, nucleated cell counts were estimated. Produced via immunoSEQ multiplex PCR; TCRdb's table is partial and in-frame only. V and J calls and clone size are those listed in that table; D and trimming were worked out from the DNA. Of approximately 240,000 clones in the sample, roughly 85% were seen once. The sample is drawn from a study of blood T cell repertoires in COVID-19. Study context: Acute and convalescent COVID-19 samples came from the United States, Italy and Spain. From T cells, B-cell-depleted T cells, or PBMCs came the material, which was cDNA or gDNA.

The origin of this receptor is a man aged 50-60 years who had recovered from COVID-19. This chain links TRBV30 with TRBJ2-5; TRBD2 agrees at 11 bases. Sequencing was done on a sample of peripheral blood. CDR3 protein: CARRSGRGSLETQYF. The CDR3 DNA follows: TGTGCCCGACGTAGCGGGAGGGGGTCCTTGGAGACCCAGTACTTC.